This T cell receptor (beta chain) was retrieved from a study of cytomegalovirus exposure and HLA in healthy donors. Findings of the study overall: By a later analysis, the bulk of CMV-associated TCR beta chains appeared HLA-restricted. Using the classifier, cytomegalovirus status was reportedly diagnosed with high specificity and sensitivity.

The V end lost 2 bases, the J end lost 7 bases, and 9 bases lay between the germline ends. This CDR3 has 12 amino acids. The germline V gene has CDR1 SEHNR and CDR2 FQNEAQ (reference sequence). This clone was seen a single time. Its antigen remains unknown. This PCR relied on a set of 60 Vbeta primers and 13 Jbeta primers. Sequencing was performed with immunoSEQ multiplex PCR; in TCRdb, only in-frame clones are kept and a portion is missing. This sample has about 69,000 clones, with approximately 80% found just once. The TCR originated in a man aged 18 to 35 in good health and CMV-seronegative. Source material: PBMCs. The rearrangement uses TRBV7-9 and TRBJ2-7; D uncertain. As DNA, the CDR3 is TGTGCCAGCAGCTTACCTCTTTTGGAGCAGTACTTC. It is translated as CASSLPLLEQYF.